The present T cell receptor (beta chain) was sequenced within a study of a mutant IDH1 vaccine in newly diagnosed glioma. Study as a whole: Treated patients had a mean age of about 44 years and an approximately 60% male, approximately 38% female split. Study-wide points: Pseudoprogression seemed unrelated to changes in top peripheral T cell clonotypes.

CDR3 length: 15 amino acids. J gave up 3 bases and V 10 bases, and 10 bases lay outside the gene matches. The V gene's germline CDR1 is MNHNS and CDR2 SASEGT. Profiling relied on immunoSEQ multiplex PCR, and the TCRdb table lists in-frame clones only, not all of them. The data show roughly 46,000 clones, 86% seen once. This clone appeared a single time. Its antigen is as yet unknown. The time point: baseline, week 1 (first vaccination visit). Treatment given: pre-vaccination baseline after standard-of-care therapy. The donors had new WHO grade 3 or 4 astrocytomas; these were IDH1-mutant and ATRX-lost. The receptor comes from a man aged 35 to 55 with glioma. The chain uses TRBV6-1 and TRBJ2-1; 9 positions match TRBD2. The specimen was PBMCs, collected from a glioma patient treated with radiotherapy, temozolomide or both. The chain's CDR3 is CAIQRGTSNYNEQFF. Here the CDR3 DNA reads TGTGCCATCCAGAGGGGGACTAGCAACTACAATGAGCAGTTCTTC.